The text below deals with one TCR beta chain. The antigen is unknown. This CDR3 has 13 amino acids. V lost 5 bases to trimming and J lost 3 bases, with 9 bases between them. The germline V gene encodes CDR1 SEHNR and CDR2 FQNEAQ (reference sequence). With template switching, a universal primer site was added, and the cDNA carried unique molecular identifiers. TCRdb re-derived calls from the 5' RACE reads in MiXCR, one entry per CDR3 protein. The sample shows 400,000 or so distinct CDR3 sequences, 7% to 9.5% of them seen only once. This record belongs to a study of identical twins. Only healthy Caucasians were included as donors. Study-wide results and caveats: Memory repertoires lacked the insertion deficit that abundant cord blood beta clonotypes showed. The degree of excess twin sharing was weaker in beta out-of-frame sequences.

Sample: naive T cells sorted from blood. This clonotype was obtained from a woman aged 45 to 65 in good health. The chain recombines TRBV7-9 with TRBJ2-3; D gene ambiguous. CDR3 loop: CASSPGVTDTQYF. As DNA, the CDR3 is TGTGCCAGCAGCCCCGGAGTTACAGATACGCAGTATTTT.